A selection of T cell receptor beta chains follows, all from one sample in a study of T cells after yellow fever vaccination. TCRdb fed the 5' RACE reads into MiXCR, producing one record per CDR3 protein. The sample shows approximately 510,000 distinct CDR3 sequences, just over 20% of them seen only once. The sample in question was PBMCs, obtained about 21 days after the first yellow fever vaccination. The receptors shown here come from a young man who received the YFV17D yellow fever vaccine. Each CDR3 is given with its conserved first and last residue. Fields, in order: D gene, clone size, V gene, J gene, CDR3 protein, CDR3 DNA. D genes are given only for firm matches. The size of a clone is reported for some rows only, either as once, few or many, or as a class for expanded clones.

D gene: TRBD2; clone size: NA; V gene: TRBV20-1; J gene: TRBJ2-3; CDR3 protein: CSARDSKRGVTDTQYF; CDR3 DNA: TGCAGTGCTAGAGATTCGAAGCGGGGGGTCACAGATACGCAGTATTTT
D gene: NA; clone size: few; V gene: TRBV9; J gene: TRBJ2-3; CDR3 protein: CASRASFNTDTQYF; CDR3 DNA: TGTGCCAGCAGGGCAAGCTTTAACACAGATACGCAGTATTTT
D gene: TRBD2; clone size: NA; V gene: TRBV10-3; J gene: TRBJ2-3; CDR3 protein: CAISEPAGGNTDTQYF; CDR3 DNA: TGTGCCATCAGTGAACCAGCGGGGGGAAACACAGATACGCAGTATTTT
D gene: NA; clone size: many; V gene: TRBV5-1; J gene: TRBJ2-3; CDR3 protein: CASSLEGSDTQYF; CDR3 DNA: TGCGCCAGCAGCTTGGAGGGGTCAGATACGCAGTATTTT
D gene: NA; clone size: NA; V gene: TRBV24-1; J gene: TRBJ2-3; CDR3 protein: CATCRGSIDTQYF; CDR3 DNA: TGTGCCACCTGTAGGGGGTCCATAGATACGCAGTATTTT
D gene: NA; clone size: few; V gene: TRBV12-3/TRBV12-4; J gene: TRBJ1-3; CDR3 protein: CASSYMNSGNTIYF; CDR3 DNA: TGTGCCAGCAGTTATATGAACTCTGGAAACACCATATATTTT
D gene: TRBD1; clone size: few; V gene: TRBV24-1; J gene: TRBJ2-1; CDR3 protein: CATSDPGTGGGWGNEQFF; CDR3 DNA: TGTGCCACCAGTGACCCGGGGACAGGGGGTGGATGGGGCAATGAGCAGTTCTTC
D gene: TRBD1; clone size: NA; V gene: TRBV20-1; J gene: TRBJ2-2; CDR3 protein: CSAGGGFGQGASTGELFF; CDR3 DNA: TGCAGTGCTGGAGGGGGTTTTGGACAGGGGGCAAGCACCGGGGAGCTGTTTTTT
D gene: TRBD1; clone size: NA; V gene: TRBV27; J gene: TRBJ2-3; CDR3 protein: CASSLGQGDATQYF; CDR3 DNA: TGTGCCAGCAGTTTGGGCCAGGGGGACGCGACGCAGTATTTT
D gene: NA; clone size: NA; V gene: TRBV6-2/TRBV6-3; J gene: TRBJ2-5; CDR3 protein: CASSYWGRSQETQYF; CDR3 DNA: TGTGCCAGCAGTTATTGGGGGAGAAGCCAAGAGACCCAGTACTTC
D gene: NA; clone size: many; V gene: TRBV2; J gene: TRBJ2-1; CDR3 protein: CASTGGGEQFF; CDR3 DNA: TGTGCCAGCACCGGGGGAGGCGAGCAGTTCTTC
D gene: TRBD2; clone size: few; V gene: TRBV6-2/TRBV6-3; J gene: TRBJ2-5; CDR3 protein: CASGLTSGGEEETQYF; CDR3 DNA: TGTGCCAGCGGACTGACTAGCGGGGGAGAAGAGGAGACCCAGTACTTC
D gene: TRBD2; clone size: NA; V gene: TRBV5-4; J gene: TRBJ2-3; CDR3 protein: CASSLASGDDTQYF; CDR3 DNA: TGTGCCAGCAGCTTGGCTAGCGGGGATGATACGCAGTATTTT
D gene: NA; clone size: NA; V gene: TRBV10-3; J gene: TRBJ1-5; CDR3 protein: CAIRAANQPQHF; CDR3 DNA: TGTGCCATCAGGGCGGCTAATCAGCCCCAGCATTTT